This TCR beta chain came from a study of cytomegalovirus exposure and HLA in healthy donors (dated by TCRdb to about 2017). Looking at the study overall: An earlier analysis of roughly 500 of the donors reported 276 Gb of sequence data and 95 million to 140 million unique TCR beta sequences obtained from roughly 180 million T cells. To predict cytomegalovirus infection status, the study combined high-throughput TCR immunosequencing, statistical association of individual TCRs with disease status, and machine learning. HLA typing included class I and class II loci at four-digit resolution. The later analysis used no new phenotypic data to find candidate immune exposures, relying instead on TCR beta sequences and their occurrence across donors. Four to six DR-DQ haplotypes were handled as single units for association and clustering, since linkage in the cohort was strong. All discovery cohort repertoires had been generated using a single sequencing platform. In an earlier analysis of 587 of the donors, high-throughput TCR beta sequencing was used to judge whether each TCR beta V gene segment behaved as functional or pseudogenic. The study used immunosequencing to profile the T cell repertoires of around 600 subjects and linked those repertoires to cytomegalovirus serostatus. To study patterns of TCR occurrence, a later analysis re-analyzed previously published TCR beta repertoires from 700 or so donors and added high-resolution HLA genotyping. An early release covering roughly 640 HLA-typed donors comprised approximately 300 gigabases of sequencing data and roughly 86 million unique TCR sequences. Donor age, sex, ethnicity and CMV serostatus were compiled together with the repertoire data. Typing coverage varied by locus: about 629-630 donors for A, B, C, DRB1 and DQB1; 500 to 550 for DQA1; some 610 for DPA1; roughly 450 for DPB1. A later genetic analysis took genome-wide SNP genotypes for about 55% of the 666 donors and used that subset as a discovery cohort. The genetic ancestry cluster associated with self-reported Caucasian donors included roughly 84% of the 350 to 500 genotyped donors. The study aimed to test whether cataloging public T cell receptors could reveal signatures of past pathogen exposure. On average, roughly 240,000 unique TCR beta nucleotide sequences were sequenced per donor among 398 genotyped donors of the cohort, with 15% to 20% of those sequences being non-productive. Besides the first cohort of more than 650 subjects, a separate validation cohort made up of over 100 different subjects was used.

The cohort consisted of hundreds of healthy bone marrow donors. At the time of sampling, all cohort members were nominally healthy, though unrecorded immune exposures were likely present. Of the 670 or so cohort members, roughly 300 had positive CMV serostatus and just over 350 had negative CMV serostatus, and CMV serostatus was not recorded for the donor. Every donor gave a peripheral blood sample, and the peripheral blood mononuclear cells from that sample were used for TCR beta sequencing. The Qiagen DNeasy Blood Extraction Kit was used to extract genomic DNA from the blood cell samples. What the authors observed across the whole study: A further reported finding was that TCR beta sequences accurately predicted the HLA-A and HLA-B alleles for most subjects in the first cohort. In this cohort, only TCR beta chains were sequenced, and detectable features were limited by the absence of alpha or paired-chain data. The 87-base-pair reads could not distinguish some IMGT-functional V segments, including TRBV6-2 and TRBV6-3, so those segments were excluded. A later analysis reported that several top co-occurrence clusters appeared linked to parvovirus B19, influenza, CMV and Epstein-Barr virus. The classifier was reported to diagnose cytomegalovirus status with high specificity and sensitivity in both the original cohort and the validation cohort. Correlated functional status among segregating V segments might reflect linkage disequilibrium, but an unknown experimental factor could not be ruled out. Most CMV-associated TCR beta chains appeared to be HLA-restricted in a later analysis, and the HLA associations seemed to be driven largely by CMV exposure. In a later analysis, HLA-associated TCR beta chains were found to be more clonally expanded and to have lower generation probabilities than equally common non-associated chains. A group of highly shared sequence variants was considered likely to be a technical artifact of the sequencing pipeline. In a later analysis, some 18,000 TCR beta sequences were associated with specific HLA alleles at a false discovery rate of 0.05. In an earlier analysis of 500 to 650 of the donors, most TCR beta V segments appeared in productive rearrangements about 87% or about 30% of the time, broadly matching IMGT annotations. Compared with the roughly 670-donor mean, donors in an Asian-associated ancestry cluster had fewer N-insertions in productive TCRs, according to a later genetic analysis. CMV serostatus was the only immune exposure information available for the cohort. When HLA alleles, especially DR and DQ, strongly co-occurred, TCR associations were difficult to assign to individual alleles. The study gave a list of roughly 150 TCR beta chains associated with cytomegalovirus. In vitro tests confirmed that a few of the cytomegalovirus-associated TCR beta chains recognize cytomegalovirus antigens. Roughly uniform sequencing depth across donors was assumed in presence/absence analyses, although this assumption may not hold. A later analysis found that TCR association rates varied across HLA loci, with DRB1 alleles showing the most associated TCRs and HLA-C alleles the fewest. It was suggested by the authors that the approach could potentially be generalized to other disease states and immunological phenotypes. A later genetic analysis associated a missense DCLRE1C variant with V-gene and J-gene trimming of TCR beta chains, and an independent cohort replicated the association. Across donors, most TCR sequences were observed very rarely, whereas some public TCRs were present in many individuals. Approximately 18 rarely observed V segments, including chromosome 9 orphons, were excluded from the earlier analysis of several hundred of the donors because counts were too low. Because HLA typing was unavailable for some donors at each locus, only the typed subset was used in association tests.

Remarks on this clone: Its antigen is still unknown. Base qualities are not recorded, but no much larger clone differs from it by a single base.

CDR1 and CDR2, looked up from the germline V gene (reference sequence), are SEHNR and FQNEAQ. The CDR3 runs 14 amino acids, cysteine and phenylalanine included. The sequence is cut down to CDR3 DNA, 42 bases in frame from base 1. Here V drops 5 bases and J drops 2 bases, and the junction holds 5 bases not matched to any gene. Preparation of the library involved the immunoSEQ multiplex PCR assay. For the multiplex PCR, a mixture combining 60 forward primers for TCR Vbeta segments and 13 reverse primers for TCR Jbeta segments was used. Amplification of the CDR3 region of rearranged TCR beta genes was performed with a multiplex PCR assay on genomic DNA. Amplified TCR beta libraries were sequenced as 87-base-pair reads on the Illumina HiSeq System. In the paper's pipeline: A later analysis counted tens of millions of unique TCR beta chains across the 700 or so repertoires, and some 11 million of these chains were shared by at least two donors. A nearest-neighbor algorithm error-corrected the raw reads and collapsed the reads into unique sequences, merging closely related sequences to remove PCR and sequencing errors. To assign V, D and J gene segments, CDR3 sequences were aligned to IMGT reference sequences. For a sequence to be retained, a match of at least six nucleotides was required to both a V gene segment and a J gene segment. A rearrangement counted as productive if the CDR3 had no stop codons and remained in frame with V and J, and every other rearrangement counted as non-productive. CDR3 was defined by IMGT convention, running from the second conserved V-encoded cysteine to the conserved J-encoded phenylalanine. In an earlier analysis of more than 550 of the donors, sequences lacking an unambiguous match to a single V gene segment were excluded. In an earlier analysis of around 590 of the donors, a V segment was called functional when productive rearrangements were above 56.7%, and segregating when the standard deviation between donors exceeded 5%. To diagnose cytomegalovirus status from the catalog of TCR beta chain sequences, a statistical classification framework was built. V and J gene assignment, in a later analysis, came from comparing TCR nucleotide sequences with IMGT/GENE-DB human TR gene sequences. The TCRdist pipeline was used in a later analysis to assign CDR3 sequences and most-parsimonious VDJ recombination scenarios. A later analysis defined each TCR beta chain by its CDR3 amino acid sequence plus V-gene family, and excluded reads lacking a unique V-gene family. A later analysis removed roughly 590 highly shared, low-generation-probability nucleotide sequences to deal with suspected cross-contamination and a sequencing artifact. In a later analysis, a clonal expansion index for each public chain was calculated from normalized within-repertoire ranks of inferred template counts. Generation probabilities in a later analysis came from a VDJ recombination model fitted to out-of-frame rearrangements, and those results were checked against IGoR. Hypergeometric tests were used in a later analysis to score TCR-TCR, TCR-HLA and TCR-CMV co-occurrence, with a repertoire-size bias correction applied to the TCR pairs. A later analysis estimated false discovery rates by permuting HLA or CMV assignments 20 times. In a later analysis, co-occurring TCRs were grouped with DBSCAN, and TCRdist sequence similarity was added when clustering was performed within HLA-allele-positive subsets. For co-occurrence clustering, repertoires with fewer than 30,000 or more than 120,000 public chains were excluded, along with roughly 5 repertoires with anomalous nucleotide sharing. TCRdb stores this immuneACCESS table with in-frame sequences only. Part of the clones is absent; in the studies checked, under half of the shortfall reflects unresolved V genes, and no reason is known for the rest. V and J calls and clone size are copied from that table; D and trimming were computed from the DNA. The sample records fewer than 150,000 clones, roughly 75% of which are singletons. The biggest ten clones account for 4.8% of the sample.

Recombination connected TRBV7-9 to TRBJ2-5, and TRBD1 aligns with 7 junction nucleotides. The specimen sequenced was PBMCs. This sequence originates from a man under 40 in good health. The nucleotide sequence reads as follows: TGTGCCAGCAGCCTAGGGACAGATCAAGAGACCCAGTACTTC. This encodes CASSLGTDQETQYF.